The 25 T cell receptor beta chains listed next were all sequenced from one sample in a study of regulatory T cells in long-lasting Graves disease. Time point: persistent/refractory GD, antithyroid drugs over 5 years with positive TRAb. Following extraction of RNA from PBMCs, that RNA was used to make the TCR library. Researchers made TCR beta libraries by using iRepertoire HTBI primers and running Arm-PCR on CDR3 regions. TCRdb re-analysed the multiplex PCR reads in MiXCR, keeping a single row per CDR3 protein. Here the sample spans more than 350,000 distinct CDR3 sequences, over 20% being singletons. The sample was peripheral blood mononuclear cells (PBMCs), taken when the disease was refractory, from a patient treated with antithyroid drugs. These receptors were taken from a female donor with Graves disease.

The chain recombines TRBV15 with TRBJ2-7, with 7 positions matching TRBD1. Germline V gene lookup returns CDR1 LNHNV and CDR2 YYDKDF (reference sequence). With 8 bases clipped from V and 3 bases from J, the junction kept 7 bases outside the gene matches. This CDR3 has 13 residues. The CDR3 DNA sequence: TGTGCCACCGGTGGACAGGCCAACTACGAGCAGTACTTC. This codes for CATGGQANYEQYF.

Only one count was recorded for this clonotype. V gene TRBV6-1 combines with J gene TRBJ2-3; tentatively, D is TRBD1 (5 bases). CDR1 and CDR2 from the germline V gene are MNHNS and SASEGT. The CDR3 is 12 amino acids. The V and J ends lost 8 bases and 4 bases respectively, with 10 bases between them. In nucleotides, the CDR3 is TGTGCCAGCCATTCAGGGTCAGATACGCAGTATTTT. Its translation: CASHSGSDTQYF.

This clonotype was seen ten or more times. This chain connects TRBV18 to TRBJ1-2; D is undetermined. The germline V gene has CDR1 KGHSH and CDR2 LQKENI. The CDR3 covers 14 residues. V lost 1 base and J lost 4, with 10 bases in between. The CDR3 region is CASSPQQTTYGYTF. The CDR3 region has the DNA TGTGCCAGCTCACCACAACAGACTACCTATGGCTACACCTTC.

The rearrangement uses TRBV12-3 or TRBV12-4 and TRBJ2-7; the D call may be TRBD1 or TRBD2 (5 bases each). Trimming pared 3 bases from V and 0 bases from J, leaving 9 bases between. This CDR3 has 14 amino acids. The CDR3 region has the DNA TGTGCCAGCAGTTTCGGGGCAGTCTCCTACGAGCAGTACTTC. As protein: CASSFGAVSYEQYF.

The chain recombines TRBV5-1 with TRBJ1-2; 7 bases align to TRBD1. With 4 bases clipped from V and 7 bases from J, the junction kept 7 bases outside the gene matches. The CDR3 runs 13 residues. Per the germline V gene, CDR1 is SGHRS and CDR2 is YFSETQ. CDR3 nucleotide sequence: TGCGCCAGCAGCACGGACAGGTCGCGTGGCTACACCTTC. Translation gives CASSTDRSRGYTF.

This chain joins TRBV10-3 and TRBJ1-5, with 7 bases aligning to TRBD1. The germline V gene encodes CDR1 ENHRY and CDR2 SYGVKD. The trim removed 0 bases at V and 3 bases at J, leaving 17 bases unmatched. CDR3 size: 20 residues. The CDR3 reads CAISESDFGEDRRANQPQHF. DNA of the CDR3: TGTGCCATCAGTGAGTCGGACTTTGGTGAGGACAGGAGGGCCAATCAGCCCCAGCATTTT.

This clonotype was counted only a few times. The chain is built from TRBV6-1 and TRBJ2-5; tentative D call: TRBD2 (6 bases). There are 15 residues in the CDR3. The V end lost 6 bases, the J end lost 1 base, and 15 bases lay between the germline ends. Germline V CDR1 and CDR2: MNHNS, SASEGT. The CDR3 spells CASRRNGGIQETQYF. DNA for the CDR3: TGTGCCAGCAGAAGAAACGGGGGAATCCAAGAGACCCAGTACTTC.

This clonotype was seen only a few times. The rearrangement joins TRBV10-3 to TRBJ2-2; 9 nucleotides align to TRBD1. The CDR3 runs 18 residues. CDR1 and CDR2 (germline): ENHRY, SYGVKD. Germline trimming cut 8 bases from V and 0 bases from J; bases unmatched to any gene: 13. The CDR3 reads CAIGSRDREGANTGELFF. CDR3 DNA sequence: TGTGCCATCGGAAGCCGGGACAGGGAGGGAGCGAACACCGGGGAGCTGTTTTTT.

Regarding this clonotype: This may stem from a read error, because a much larger clone lies one nucleotide away. The chain joins TRBV6-4 to TRBJ1-5, with 8 bases aligning to TRBD1. CDR3 length: 17 residues. From germline, CDR1 is MRHNA and CDR2 SNTAGT. The CDR3 reads CASSETTGDYSSQPQHF. The CDR3 DNA sequence: TGTGCCAGCAGTGAGACGACAGGGGACTATAGCAGTCAGCCCCAGCATTTT.

This rearrangement joins TRBV9 to TRBJ2-3; D is uncertain. The germline V and J ends were trimmed by 0 bases and 4 bases, with 12 bases remaining between them. The CDR3 spans 15 residues. Germline V gene data show CDR1 as SGDLS and CDR2 as YYNGEE. The CDR3 coding sequence is TGTGCCAGCAGCGTAGTGAGCGACTTACCAGATACGCAGTATTTT. It codes for CASSVVSDLPDTQYF.

This clonotype was seen a handful of times. Germline is not matched at one junction end, which may reflect a read error. The V gene is TRBV10-3, the J gene TRBJ1-2, with D possibly matching TRBD1 (6 bases). CDR1 ENHRY and CDR2 SYGVKD come from the germline V gene. This CDR3 has 12 residues. For the CDR3, the DNA is TGTGCCAGCAGTAAAAGGGGGTATGGCTACACCTTC. Protein sequence: CASSKRGYGYTF.

This clonotype turned up a few times. The V and J genes are TRBV19 and TRBJ2-2; 7 positions match TRBD1. The CDR3 runs to 15 residues. The V gene's germline CDR1 is LNHDA and CDR2 SQIVND (reference sequence). Germline trimming cut 0 bases from V and 3 bases from J; bases unmatched to any gene: 1. The CDR3 sequence: CASSIEGGDTGELFF. CDR3 DNA: TGTGCCAGTAGTATAGAAGGGGGCGACACCGGGGAGCTGTTTTTT.

This clonotype was seen a few times. The V and J genes are TRBV15 and TRBJ2-7; D remains ambiguous. This CDR3 contains 15 residues. Trimming shortened V by 0 bases and J by 5 bases, and 14 bases separated the two germline ends. Germline V gene lookup returns CDR1 LNHNV and CDR2 YYDKDF (reference sequence). Here the CDR3 reads CATSRDSAAFNEQYF. The CDR3 DNA follows: TGTGCCACCAGCAGAGATTCGGCGGCGTTCAACGAGCAGTACTTC.

This clonotype has just a few counts. The gene calls are TRBV7-9 and TRBJ2-7, with D unresolved. CDR3 length: 15 residues. The germline gives CDR1 SEHNR, CDR2 FQNEAQ (reference sequence). V lost 2 bases and J lost 6, with 17 bases in between. The CDR3 bases are TGTGCCAGCAGCTTATTTGTTACGGGCTCGGGCGAGCAGTACTTC. Its protein product is CASSLFVTGSGEQYF.

V and J are TRBV5-1 and TRBJ1-2; 8 positions agree with TRBD1. The CDR3 runs 15 residues. The J segment lost 8 bases and the V segment lost 4 bases, leaving 13 bases of the junction unmatched. Germline V gene sequence: CDR1 SGHRS, CDR2 YFSETQ. The CDR3 DNA reads as TGCGCCAGCAGCCATGGACAGGGTTTGGGCTACGGCTACACCTTC. This sequence encodes CASSHGQGLGYGYTF.

Only a few counts were recorded for this clonotype. This chain connects TRBV10-3 to TRBJ1-1; no clear D gene. The CDR3 totals 16 residues. V was cut by 4 bases and J by 4 bases, with 19 bases left in between. Germline V gene data show CDR1 as ENHRY and CDR2 as SYGVKD. In DNA, the CDR3 is TGTGCCATCAGTGCACGCCAGGAGACCACGGGCACTGAAGCTTTCTTT. Translation gives CAISARQETTGTEAFF.

This clonotype was counted at least ten times. The chain joins TRBV7-2 to TRBJ2-5; D may be TRBD1 (6 bases). The germline V and J ends were trimmed by 2 bases and 7 bases, with 14 bases remaining between them. CDR1 and CDR2 (germline): SGHTA, FQGNSA. The CDR3 length is 14 residues. This CDR3 is CASSLPEGVGTQYF. For the CDR3, the DNA is TGTGCCAGCAGCTTACCCGAGGGGGTCGGGACCCAGTACTTC.

The CDR3 loop reads CASSQEVVRSTVPQHF. CDR3 bases: TGTGCCAGCAGCCAAGAGGTCGTACGGTCGACCGTGCCCCAGCATTTT. The rearrangement uses TRBV4-2 and TRBJ1-5; D ambiguous. The V gene's germline CDR1 is LGHNA and CDR2 YNFKEQ. V was shortened by 0 bases and J by 9 bases, with 18 bases between the two germline ends. The length of the CDR3 is 16 residues.

In its sample, this clonotype was seen once. The final CDR3 position lacks the conserved phenylalanine or tryptophan, pointing to a likely read error. The V and J genes are TRBV7-9 and TRBJ1-1, with TRBD1 matching over 7 bases. The CDR3 is made up of 15 amino acids. Germline V CDR1 and CDR2: SEHNR, FQNEAQ (reference sequence). V was pared by 5 bases and J by 4 bases, with 10 bases of the junction left unmatched. The DNA for the CDR3 is TGTGCCAGCAGCCCAGGACAGGCTGGGGGCACTGAAGCTTTCCTT. This gives the protein CASSPGQAGGTEAFL.

The sample holds many counts of this clonotype. V is TRBV29-1 and J is TRBJ1-1; D is perhaps TRBD1 (6 bases). V lost 4 bases and J lost 4, with 16 bases in between. The CDR3 is 14 amino acids. The germline V gene encodes CDR1 SQVTM and CDR2 ANQGSEA. This CDR3 reads CSVVTGWVGTEAFF. CDR3 sequence (DNA): TGCAGCGTTGTAACAGGGTGGGTTGGCACTGAAGCTTTCTTT.

The rearrangement joins TRBV20-1 to TRBJ2-7, with 9 bases identical to TRBD1. The germline gives CDR1 DFQATT, CDR2 SNEGSKA (reference sequence). The CDR3 has 14 residues. V was clipped by 5 bases and J by 7 bases; unmatched bases: 12. The CDR3 coding sequence is TGCAGTGCTGCGATAACGACGACAGGGGGTGAGCAGTACTTC. Its translation is CSAAITTTGGEQYF.

This clonotype appeared many times. The chain recombines TRBV12-3 or TRBV12-4 with TRBJ1-4; 9 nucleotides line up with TRBD1. V was clipped by 5 bases and J by 8 bases; unmatched bases: 6. The CDR3 extends over 14 amino acids. DNA of the CDR3: TGTGCCAGCAGTGGGACAGGGTTTTTCGAAAAACTGTTTTTT. This gives the protein CASSGTGFFEKLFF.

This clonotype was recorded at least ten times. The rearrangement uses TRBV2 and TRBJ2-7; 12 bases align to TRBD2. CDR1 and CDR2 (germline): SNHLY, FYNNEI. The CDR3 has 17 residues. The V segment lost 8 bases and the J segment 0 bases; nucleotides outside the gene matches: 11. The CDR3 spells CASLGFLLAGGSYEQYF. DNA of the CDR3: TGTGCCAGCTTGGGGTTTCTACTAGCGGGAGGCTCCTACGAGCAGTACTTC.

This clonotype was observed a handful of times. As DNA, the CDR3 is TGTGCCAGCAGTTTGGTCTCCCCGGGGGGCGGGGAGCTGTTTTTT. It is translated as CASSLVSPGGGELFF. V and J are TRBV27 and TRBJ2-2, with TRBD2 matching over 7 bases. Germline CDR1 MNHEY, CDR2 SMNVEV (reference sequence). This CDR3 has 15 residues. V trimming: 3 bases; J trimming: 7 bases; junction bases outside the gene matches: 8.

This clonotype was picked up a small number of times. The V call is TRBV6-1, the J call TRBJ2-1, with a weak D call TRBD1 (5 bases). Trimming pared 6 bases from V and 0 bases from J, leaving 18 bases between. Germline V gene lookup returns CDR1 MNHNS and CDR2 SASEGT. This CDR3 comprises 17 residues. The CDR3 is CASRPTLGRGSYNEQFF. The DNA of the CDR3 is TGTGCCAGCAGGCCCACATTGGGGCGAGGCTCCTACAATGAGCAGTTCTTC.